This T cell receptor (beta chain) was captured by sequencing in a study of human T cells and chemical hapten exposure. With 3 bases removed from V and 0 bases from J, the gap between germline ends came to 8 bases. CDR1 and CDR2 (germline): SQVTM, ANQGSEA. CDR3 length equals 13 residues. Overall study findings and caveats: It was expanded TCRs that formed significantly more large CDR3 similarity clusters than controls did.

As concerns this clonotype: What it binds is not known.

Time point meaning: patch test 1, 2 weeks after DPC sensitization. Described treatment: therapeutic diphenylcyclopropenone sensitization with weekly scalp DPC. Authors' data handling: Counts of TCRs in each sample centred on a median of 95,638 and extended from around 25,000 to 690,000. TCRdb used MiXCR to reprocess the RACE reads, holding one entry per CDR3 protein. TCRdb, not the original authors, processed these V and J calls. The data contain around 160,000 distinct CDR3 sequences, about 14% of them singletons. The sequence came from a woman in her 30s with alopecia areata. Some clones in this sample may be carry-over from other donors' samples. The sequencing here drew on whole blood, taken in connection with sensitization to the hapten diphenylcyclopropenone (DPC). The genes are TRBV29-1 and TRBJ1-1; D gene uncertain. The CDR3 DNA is TGCAGCGTTGAGAAGGGCTTGAACACTGAAGCTTTCTTT. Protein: CSVEKGLNTEAFF.